Listed below are T cell receptor beta chains from one sample, sequenced in a study of blood T cell repertoires in COVID-19. TCRdb's table, derived via immunoSEQ multiplex PCR, lists solely in-frame clones and lacks some. The sample includes 30,000 or so clones, around nine tenths seen only once; the top ten take under 30%. Sequencing input: peripheral blood. The receptors come from a human donor in a cohort sampled during active COVID-19. Both conserved end residues are part of each CDR3. Fields, in order: V gene, D gene, J gene, clone size, CDR3 protein, CDR3 DNA. The D gene is left open where the match is weak. The size of a clone is reported for some rows only, either as once, few or many, or as a class for expanded clones.

>TRBV9|-|TRBJ2-3|-
CASSVGTSTDTQYF
TGTGCCAGCAGCGTAGGAACTAGCACAGATACGCAGTATTTT
>TRBV5-4|-|TRBJ1-1|-
CASSPTGNTEAFF
TGTGCCAGCAGTCCGACAGGGAACACTGAAGCTTTCTTT
>TRBV5-1|TRBD2|TRBJ2-3|-
CASSSLAGGTDTQYF
TGCGCCAGCAGCTCCCTAGCGGGGGGCACAGATACGCAGTATTTT
>TRBV7-6|TRBD1|TRBJ1-4|once
CASSTTGGREKLFF
TGTGCCAGCAGTACGACAGGGGGACGAGAAAAACTGTTTTTT
>TRBV11-2|TRBD2|TRBJ2-3|once
CASRSTGGAFPDTQYF
TGTGCCAGCAGAAGTACGGGGGGGGCCTTTCCAGATACGCAGTATTTT
>TRBV2|TRBD1|TRBJ1-5|-
CASRRDRGGQPQHF
TGTGCCAGCAGGAGAGACAGGGGCGGTCAGCCCCAGCATTTT
>TRBV6-1|TRBD1|TRBJ1-1|-
CASSGHRGSQTPEAFF
TGTGCCAGCAGTGGACACAGGGGTTCCCAGACCCCTGAAGCTTTCTTT
>TRBV5-8|TRBD2|TRBJ2-3|-
CASSLGLAGGTSTDTQYF
TGTGCCAGCAGCTTGGGACTAGCGGGGGGCACTAGCACAGATACGCAGTATTTT
>TRBV11-3|-|TRBJ1-3|-
CASSPTGGNTIYF
TGTGCCAGCAGCCCGACAGGAGGAAACACCATATATTTT
>TRBV6-5|TRBD1|TRBJ2-7|once
CASSYSPRGQDEQYF
TGTGCCAGCAGTTACTCTCCCAGGGGGCAGGACGAGCAGTACTTC
>TRBV4-1|-|TRBJ2-5|-
CASSRGHQETQYF
TGCGCCAGCAGTAGAGGTCACCAAGAGACCCAGTACTTC
>TRBV30|-|TRBJ1-1|once
CAWTYDTAEAFF
TGTGCCTGGACCTATGACACGGCTGAAGCTTTCTTT
>TRBV6-5|TRBD1|TRBJ1-4|-
CASSYSGTGNEKLFF
TGTGCCAGCAGTTACTCGGGGACAGGGAATGAAAAACTGTTTTTT
>TRBV9|TRBD1|TRBJ1-5|-
CASSSGTGGGQPQHF
TGTGCCAGCAGCTCAGGGACAGGGGGCGGGCAGCCCCAGCATTTT
>TRBV3-1/TRBV3-2|TRBD1|TRBJ2-6|-
CASSTGDRGSGANVLTF
TGTGCCAGCAGCACCGGGGACAGGGGCTCGGGGGCCAACGTCCTGACTTTC
>TRBV15|-|TRBJ2-1|-
CATSRESGTRSYNEQFF
TGTGCCACCAGCAGAGAGTCCGGGACACGGTCCTACAATGAGCAGTTCTTC
>TRBV29-1|TRBD2|TRBJ2-5|-
CSVLGTSGALYQETQYF
TGCAGCGTCCTCGGGACTAGCGGGGCTTTGTACCAAGAGACCCAGTACTTC
>TRBV19|-|TRBJ2-1|-
CASSMAYSRNEQFF
TGTGCCAGTAGTATGGCCTACTCGAGGAATGAGCAGTTCTTC
>TRBV18|TRBD2|TRBJ2-1|-
CASSPPWVRGGSDEQFF
TGTGCCAGCTCACCACCGTGGGTGCGGGGGGGTTCGGATGAGCAGTTCTTC
>TRBV9|-|TRBJ1-1|-
CASSGGRGGEAFF
TGTGCCAGCAGCGGAGGGAGGGGAGGTGAAGCTTTCTTT
>TRBV11-2|TRBD1|TRBJ2-7|-
CASRRDSYEQYF
TGTGCCAGCAGGAGGGACAGCTACGAGCAGTACTTC
>TRBV9|TRBD2|TRBJ2-3|-
CASSEAGGQDTQYF
TGTGCCAGCAGCGAGGCGGGGGGGCAGGATACGCAGTATTTT
>TRBV5-4|-|TRBJ1-2|-
CASSLGGGAGANYGYTF
TGTGCCAGCAGCTTGGGGGGGGGTGCCGGAGCTAACTATGGCTACACCTTC
>TRBV11-2|TRBD1|TRBJ2-5|-
CASSRAGGALETQYF
TGTGCCAGCAGCAGGGCAGGGGGCGCGTTAGAGACCCAGTACTTC
>TRBV30|-|TRBJ1-4|-
CAWNRDTNEKLFF
TGTGCCTGGAACAGGGATACTAATGAAAAACTGTTTTTT
>TRBV3-1/TRBV3-2|-|TRBJ1-6|-
CASSFRAIYNSPLHF
TGTGCCAGCAGCTTCAGGGCTATCTATAATTCACCCCTCCACTTT
>TRBV5-4|-|TRBJ1-2|-
CASSLTGGIGYTF
TGTGCCAGCAGCTTGACCGGGGGTATAGGCTACACCTTC
>TRBV14|-|TRBJ1-2|-
CASSQEAPGGSFFYGYTF
TGTGCCAGCAGCCAAGAGGCCCCGGGGGGCTCATTCTTCTATGGCTACACCTTC
>TRBV3-1/TRBV3-2|-|TRBJ2-3|-
CASSQVAASTDTQYF
TGTGCCAGCAGCCAAGTAGCGGCTAGCACAGATACGCAGTATTTT
>TRBV2|-|TRBJ1-3|-
CASRLQAPGNTIYF
TGTGCCAGCAGGCTACAGGCGCCTGGAAACACCATATATTTT
>TRBV6-5|-|TRBJ1-2|-
CASRPGANYGYTF
TGTGCCAGCCGCCCAGGGGCTAACTATGGCTACACCTTC
>TRBV5-6|-|TRBJ1-5|-
CASSSLGQSSNQPQHF
TGTGCCAGCAGCTCCCTTGGACAGTCCAGCAATCAGCCCCAGCATTTT
>TRBV3-1/TRBV3-2|TRBD1|TRBJ2-5|-
CASSLSDRGETQYF
TGTGCCAGCAGCCTAAGTGACAGGGGAGAGACCCAGTACTTC
>TRBV7-8|TRBD1|TRBJ2-7|-
CASSIGTGIYEQYF
TGTGCCAGCAGCATCGGGACAGGGATCTACGAGCAGTACTTC
>TRBV3-1/TRBV3-2|-|TRBJ2-2|-
CASRQPPPGGNTGELFF
TGTGCCAGCAGACAACCCCCCCCCGGGGGGAACACCGGGGAGCTGTTTTTT
>TRBV7-2|TRBD1|TRBJ2-3|-
CASSLAGTGTDTQYF
TGTGCCAGCAGCTTAGCCGGGACAGGTACAGATACGCAGTATTTT
>TRBV12-3/TRBV12-4|-|TRBJ2-5|-
CASSLTIQETQYF
TGTGCCAGCAGTTTGACTATCCAAGAGACCCAGTACTTC
>TRBV30|-|TRBJ1-4|-
CAWSNGGAGNEKLFF
TGTGCCTGGAGCAATGGAGGGGCGGGAAATGAAAAACTGTTTTTT
>TRBV29-1|TRBD1|TRBJ1-2|-
CSVDPATGNYGYTF
TGCAGCGTTGACCCCGCGACAGGGAACTATGGCTACACCTTC
>TRBV5-1|-|TRBJ2-7|-
CASSLGPGSAYEQYF
TGCGCCAGCAGCTTGGGTCCAGGGTCAGCCTACGAGCAGTACTTC
>TRBV3-1/TRBV3-2|TRBD1|TRBJ1-4|-
CASSSGQVYNEKLFF
TGTGCCAGCAGCTCCGGACAGGTTTATAATGAAAAACTGTTTTTT
>TRBV5-4|TRBD2|TRBJ2-3|-
CASSLLAGGGADTQYF
TGTGCCAGCAGCCTCCTAGCGGGGGGCGGGGCAGATACGCAGTATTTT
>TRBV6-4|-|TRBJ2-3|-
CASSSQGGPDTQYF
TGTGCCAGCAGTTCTCAGGGGGGTCCGGATACGCAGTATTTT
>TRBV9|TRBD1|TRBJ1-1|once
CASSVAARGDTEAFF
TGTGCCAGCAGCGTAGCTGCCAGGGGGGACACTGAAGCTTTCTTT
>TRBV5-1|-|TRBJ2-3|-
CASSLDITDTQYF
TGCGCCAGCAGCTTGGACATCACAGATACGCAGTATTTT
>TRBV9|-|TRBJ1-1|-
CASSVLGRGMNTEAFF
TGTGCCAGCAGCGTACTGGGGAGAGGGATGAACACTGAAGCTTTCTTT